This T cell receptor (beta chain) was sequenced during a study of blood T cells in healthy people across ages. Study observations and caveats: A roughly linear fall in TCR beta diversity per million T cells was seen with increasing age.

Peripheral blood was drawn, ten milliliters per donor. V was trimmed by 3 bases and J by 2 bases, leaving 7 bases between them. Germline CDR1 reads LNHDA; CDR2 reads SQIVND (reference sequence). The CDR3 consists of 13 residues. Only a few counts were recorded for this clonotype. Its antigen is not known. Together with a sample-barcoded 5' primer, a J-beta primer mix was included in a second PCR lasting about 6 to 12 cycles. TCRdb fed the 5' RACE reads into MiXCR, producing one record per CDR3 protein. This sample has around 820,000 distinct CDR3 sequences, with just under 25% found just once. This same sample was also taken into another study, of T cells of mothers and their children. As that report states: Related mother-child pairs shared slightly more overlap than unrelated pairs, but the difference was non-significant. The data showed no persistent microchimeric T cell clones.

V usage is TRBV19 and J usage is TRBJ1-1; D is unresolved. Specimen: blood. The receptor was isolated from a boy under 18 in good health. CDR3 region: CASSIYGNTEAFF. The CDR3 DNA follows: TGTGCCAGTAGTATTTACGGCAACACTGAAGCTTTCTTT. Full variable domain (rest looked up from reference TRBV19 and TRBJ1-1): DGGITQSPKYLFRKEGQNVTLSCEQNLNHDAMYWYRQDPGQGLRLIYYSQIVNDFQKGDIAEGYSVSREKKESFPLTVTSAQKNPTAFYLCASSIYGNTEAFFGQGTRLTVV.